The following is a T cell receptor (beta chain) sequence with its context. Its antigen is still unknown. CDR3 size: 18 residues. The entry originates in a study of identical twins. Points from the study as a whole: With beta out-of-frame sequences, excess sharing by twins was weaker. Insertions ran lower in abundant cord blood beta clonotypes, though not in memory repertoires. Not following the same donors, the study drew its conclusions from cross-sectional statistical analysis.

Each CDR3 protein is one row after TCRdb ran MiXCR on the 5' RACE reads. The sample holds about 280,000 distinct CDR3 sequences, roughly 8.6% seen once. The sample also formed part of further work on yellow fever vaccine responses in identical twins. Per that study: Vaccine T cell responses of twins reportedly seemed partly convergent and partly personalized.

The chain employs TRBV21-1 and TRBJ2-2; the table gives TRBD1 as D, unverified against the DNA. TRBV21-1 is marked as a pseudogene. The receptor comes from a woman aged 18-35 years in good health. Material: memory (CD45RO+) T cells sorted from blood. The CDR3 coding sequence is TGTGCCAGCAGTTCTGCTTCCGGGACAGGGGAGCAGTGCGGGGAGCTGTTTTTT. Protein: CASSSASGTGEQCGELFF.